Below are 13 T cell receptor beta chains sequenced from a single sample in a study of T-cell memory formation after mild COVID-19. Via MiXCR, TCRdb re-called the 5' RACE reads, giving one row per CDR3 protein. The data contain a few hundred thousand distinct CDR3 sequences, around 30% of them seen just once; the ten biggest clones take up more than 9.5%. The material sequenced was PBMCs or a T cell subset sorted from them (not recorded which). These receptors all stem from an adult woman who had mild COVID-19 (a few samples of this study predate the infection). Cell type and time point are not known.

The sample holds a few counts of this clonotype. This sequence joins TRBV6-2 or TRBV6-3 and TRBJ1-2; no reliable D call. With 6 bases removed from V and 0 bases from J, the gap between germline ends came to 11 bases. Germline values: CDR1 MNHEY, CDR2 SVGEGT. This CDR3 has 14 residues. CDR3 region: CASRTWETNYGYTF. The CDR3 DNA follows: TGTGCCAGCAGAACCTGGGAAACTAACTATGGCTACACCTTC.

This chain joins TRBV9 and TRBJ2-3; D remains ambiguous. The V and J ends lost 3 bases and 2 bases respectively, with 13 bases between them. Germline CDR1 is SGDLS and CDR2 is YYNGEE. The CDR3 consists of 15 residues. Written as DNA, the CDR3 is TGTGCCAGCAGCGCCTCAGGACCCCCCACAGATACGCAGTATTTT. This translates into CASSASGPPTDTQYF. Full variable domain (remainder filled in from reference TRBV9 and TRBJ2-3): DSGVTQTPKHLITATGQRVTLRCSPRSGDLSVYWYQQSLDQGLQFLIQYYNGEERAKGNILERFSAQQFPDLHSELNLSSLELGDSALYFCASSASGPPTDTQYFGPGTRLTVL.

The chain uses TRBV2 and TRBJ2-2, with D possibly TRBD1 on 6 matching bases. Germline V gene data show CDR1 as SNHLY and CDR2 as FYNNEI. The CDR3 runs to 13 residues. Trimming pared 5 bases from V and 4 bases from J, leaving 8 bases between. The CDR3 sequence: CASSIRGTGELFF. CDR3 sequence (DNA): TGTGCCAGCAGTATCAGGGGCACCGGGGAGCTGTTTTTT.

Only a few counts were recorded for this clonotype. V is TRBV6-2 or TRBV6-3 and J is TRBJ2-1, with 9 nucleotides matching TRBD2. This CDR3 is 14 amino acids long. J lost 5 bases, V lost 7 bases, and 6 bases had no gene match. Germline CDR1 and CDR2: MNHEY and SVGEGT. The CDR3 bases are TGTGCCAGCAACCATCTAGCGGGGAACAATGAGCAGTTCTTC. Protein product: CASNHLAGNNEQFF.

V and J are TRBV29-1 and TRBJ2-7, with D tentatively TRBD1 (5 bases). The germline V and J ends were trimmed by 4 bases and 3 bases, with 19 bases remaining between them. The CDR3 runs 15 residues. Germline V gene lookup returns CDR1 SQVTM and CDR2 ANQGSEA. This chain's CDR3 is CSVVQGQGRYYEQYF. In nucleotides, the CDR3 is TGCAGCGTTGTCCAAGGGCAGGGAAGGTACTACGAGCAGTACTTC.

This CDR3 is CASSLASWASYEQYF. The CDR3 bases are TGCGCCAGCAGCTTGGCCTCCTGGGCGTCCTACGAGCAGTACTTC. This rearrangement joins TRBV5-1 to TRBJ2-7; D remains unclear. This CDR3 comprises 15 residues. V lost 0 bases and J lost 1, with 11 bases in between. The germline V gene encodes CDR1 SGHRS and CDR2 YFSETQ.

V is TRBV4-1 and J is TRBJ2-2, with 15 bases aligning to TRBD2. The germline V gene has CDR1 MGHRA and CDR2 YSYEKL. V trimming: 4 bases; J trimming: 5 bases; junction bases outside the gene matches: 8. The CDR3 has 18 residues. The CDR3 reads CASSPGLAGGRGTGELFF. CDR3 in DNA: TGCGCCAGCAGCCCGGGACTAGCGGGGGGCCGGGGGACCGGGGAGCTGTTTTTT.

This chain connects TRBV4-3 to TRBJ2-1; TRBD2 is a possible D gene (5 bases). V gave up 5 bases and J gave up 10 bases, with 21 bases separating them. The CDR3 length is 15 residues. The germline V gene has CDR1 LGHNA and CDR2 YSLEER. CDR3 bases: TGCGCCAGCAGCAAAGGGCCAGGTGAACCGGGGGAGCAGTTCTTC. Translating gives CASSKGPGEPGEQFF.

The chain is built from TRBV7-3 and TRBJ2-5; D ambiguous. V lost 5 bases and J 5 bases, leaving 9 bases between the germline ends. This CDR3 has 12 amino acids. Germline assignment: CDR1 SGHTA and CDR2 FQGTGA. This CDR3 reads CASSRSGETQYF. CDR3 in DNA: TGTGCCAGCAGCCGTTCCGGGGAGACCCAGTACTTC.

This clonotype came up many times. This chain uses TRBV5-4 with TRBJ1-1; D remains unclear. The germline V gene encodes CDR1 SGHNT and CDR2 YYREEE (reference sequence). The CDR3 is made up of 12 amino acids. The ends were cut back, 2 bases at V and 1 base at J, with 3 bases in the middle. CDR3 in DNA: TGTGCCAGCAGCTTCGCGAACACTGAAGCTTTCTTT. It encodes CASSFANTEAFF. The variable domain in full, with the rest retrieved from reference TRBV5-4 and TRBJ1-1, is ETGVTQSPTHLIKTRGQQVTLRCSSQSGHNTVSWYQQALGQGPQFIFQYYREEENGRGNFPPRFSGLQFPNYSSELNVNALELDDSALYLCASSFANTEAFFGQGTRLTVV.

The CDR3: CASSILSSGANVLTF. The CDR3, as DNA: TGTGCCAGCAGCATTCTGAGTTCTGGGGCCAACGTCCTGACTTTC. This chain uses TRBV7-9 with TRBJ2-6; no clear D. The CDR3 is 15 amino acids. Trimming took 5 bases from V and 1 from J, leaving 9 bases between them. Germline CDR1 SEHNR, CDR2 FQNEAQ (reference sequence).

The chain joins TRBV7-2 to TRBJ2-7; perhaps TRBD1 as D (6 bases). Germline CDR1 reads SGHTA; CDR2 reads FQGNSA. This CDR3 has 15 residues. V was shortened by 7 bases and J by 0 bases, with 16 bases between the two germline ends. This CDR3 is CASTRHRESSYEQYF. The CDR3, as DNA: TGTGCCAGCACCCGACACAGGGAAAGCTCCTACGAGCAGTACTTC.

This clonotype came up a few times. The genes are TRBV4-1 and TRBJ1-2, with unresolved D. The CDR3 is made up of 14 amino acids. Germline V gene data show CDR1 as MGHRA and CDR2 as YSYEKL. The germline V and J ends were trimmed by 0 bases and 5 bases, with 10 bases remaining between them. The chain's CDR3 is CASSQDSSLYGYTF. The DNA for the CDR3 is TGCGCCAGCAGCCAAGATAGCAGTTTATATGGCTACACCTTC.